This TCR beta chain was captured by sequencing in a study of cytomegalovirus exposure and HLA in healthy donors. Libraries were prepared by immunoSEQ multiplex PCR; TCRdb keeps only in-frame clonotypes and omits some of them. The sample lists tens of thousands of clones; about 90% were seen once. The sample taken for sequencing was PBMCs. The receptor's source is a woman between 18 and 29 years old in good health and CMV-seropositive.

CDR3 sequence (DNA): TGCGCCAGCAGCCACTCGACTAGCGGGGGTGAAAGCACAGATACGCAGTATTTT. This gives the protein CASSHSTSGGESTDTQYF. The chain carries TRBV4-1 and TRBJ2-3, with TRBD2 matching 12 bases. The CDR3 is made up of 18 amino acids. With 3 bases clipped from V and 0 bases from J, the junction kept 7 bases outside the gene matches. The germline gives CDR1 MGHRA, CDR2 YSYEKL.